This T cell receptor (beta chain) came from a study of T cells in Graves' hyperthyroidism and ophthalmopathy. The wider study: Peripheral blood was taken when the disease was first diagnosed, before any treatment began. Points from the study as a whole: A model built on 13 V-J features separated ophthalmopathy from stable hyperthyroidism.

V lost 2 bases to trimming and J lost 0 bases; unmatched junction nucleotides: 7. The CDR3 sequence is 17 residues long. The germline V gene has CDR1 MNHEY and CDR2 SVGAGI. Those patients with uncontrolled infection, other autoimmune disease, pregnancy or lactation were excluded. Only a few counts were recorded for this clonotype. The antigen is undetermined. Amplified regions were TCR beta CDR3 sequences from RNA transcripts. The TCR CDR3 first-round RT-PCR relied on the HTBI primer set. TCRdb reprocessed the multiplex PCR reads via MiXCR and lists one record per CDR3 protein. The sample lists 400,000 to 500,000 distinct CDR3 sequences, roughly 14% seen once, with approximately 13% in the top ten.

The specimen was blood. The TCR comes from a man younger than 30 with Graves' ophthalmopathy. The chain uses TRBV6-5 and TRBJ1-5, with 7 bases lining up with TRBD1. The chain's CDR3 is CASSYPGTEYSNQPQHF. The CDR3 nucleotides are TGTGCCAGCAGTTACCCCGGGACAGAATATAGCAATCAGCCCCAGCATTTT.